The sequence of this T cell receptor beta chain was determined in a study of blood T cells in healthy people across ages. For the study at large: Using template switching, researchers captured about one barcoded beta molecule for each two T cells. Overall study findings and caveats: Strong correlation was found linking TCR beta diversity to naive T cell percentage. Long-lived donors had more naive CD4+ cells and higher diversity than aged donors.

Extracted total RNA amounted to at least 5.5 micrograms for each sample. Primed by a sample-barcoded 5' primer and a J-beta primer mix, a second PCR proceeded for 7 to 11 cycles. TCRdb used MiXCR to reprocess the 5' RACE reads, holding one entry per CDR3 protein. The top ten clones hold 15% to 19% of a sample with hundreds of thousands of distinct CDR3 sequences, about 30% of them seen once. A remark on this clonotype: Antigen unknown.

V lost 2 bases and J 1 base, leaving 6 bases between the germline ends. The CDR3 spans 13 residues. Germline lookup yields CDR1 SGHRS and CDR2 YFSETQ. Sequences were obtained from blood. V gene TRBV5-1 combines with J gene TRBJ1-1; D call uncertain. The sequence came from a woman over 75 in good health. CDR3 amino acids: CASSFNGNTEAFF. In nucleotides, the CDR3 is TGCGCCAGCAGCTTCAACGGGAACACTGAAGCTTTCTTT.